These 31 T cell receptor beta chains were all obtained from the same sample, sequenced in a study of blood T cell repertoires in COVID-19. Profiled with immunoSEQ multiplex PCR; TCRdb holds only in-frame clones, not every one. This table has some 100,000 clones, nearly 85% appearing once. The sequencing sample was made of peripheral blood. Source of these receptors: a woman in her forties or fifties with acute or convalescent COVID-19.

This clone was recorded a few times. V and J are TRBV25-1 and TRBJ1-4; D unclear. This CDR3 has 14 amino acids. V was cut by 5 bases and J by 8 bases, with 15 bases left in between. Germline lookup yields CDR1 MGHDK and CDR2 SYGVNS. CDR3 sequence (DNA): TGTGCCAGCAGTCAACGGGGTGATGTGGAAAAACTGTTTTTT. This sequence encodes CASSQRGDVEKLFF.

V usage is TRBV12-3 or TRBV12-4 and J usage is TRBJ1-5, with TRBD1 as a possible D gene (5 bases). V was trimmed by 11 bases and J by 0 bases, leaving 11 bases between them. The CDR3 extends over 13 amino acids. The DNA of the CDR3 is TGTGCCTCTCGGGACTTTAGCAATCAGCCCCAGCATTTT. This gives the protein CASRDFSNQPQHF.

This chain connects TRBV15 to TRBJ1-2; 12 bases map to TRBD1. J lost 5 bases, V lost 3 bases, and 10 bases had no gene match. Germline CDR1 LNHNV, CDR2 YYDKDF (reference sequence). CDR3 length: 17 residues. CDR3 sequence (DNA): TGTGCCACCAGCAGTAATCCGGGACAGGGGGCTACATATGGCTACACCTTC. It yields the protein CATSSNPGQGATYGYTF.

This clone was seen more than once but under ten times. V usage is TRBV2 and J usage is TRBJ1-1; tentative D call: TRBD1 (6 bases). V lost 2 bases to trimming and J lost 2 bases, with 12 bases between them. The CDR3 consists of 15 residues. Germline V gene data show CDR1 as SNHLY and CDR2 as FYNNEI. In nucleotides, the CDR3 is TGTGCCAGCAGTGAACTGGGGGCGGGTAACACTGAAGCTTTCTTT. It is translated as CASSELGAGNTEAFF.

V usage is TRBV19 and J usage is TRBJ1-1; no reliable D call. The germline CDR1 and CDR2 sequences are LNHDA and SQIVND (reference sequence). CDR3 length equals 15 residues. V lost 7 bases and J lost 0, with 15 bases in between. CDR3 bases: TGTGCCAGTACCGTTGAGGGCTACATGAACACTGAAGCTTTCTTT. It specifies CASTVEGYMNTEAFF.

The rearrangement uses TRBV19 and TRBJ2-3; the D gene is possibly TRBD1 (5 bases). Germline V gives CDR1 LNHDA, CDR2 SQIVND (reference sequence). Trimming removed 4 bases at V and 2 bases at J, with 13 bases between. This CDR3 spans 15 amino acids. Here the CDR3 DNA reads TGTGCCAGTAGTAAGGCAGGGCCCCCCACAGATACGCAGTATTTT. It yields the protein CASSKAGPPTDTQYF.

This clone showed up just once. The chain recombines TRBV4-1 with TRBJ2-2; the match to TRBD2 covers 10 bases. Germline-derived CDR1 and CDR2 are MGHRA and YSYEKL. This CDR3 is 14 amino acids long. Unmatched junction bases numbered 1, after V lost 2 bases and J lost 7 bases. CDR3 region: CASSQSGGGGELFF. CDR3 bases: TGCGCCAGCAGCCAAAGCGGGGGGGGCGGGGAGCTGTTTTTT.

As for this clone: Relative to the germline gene, one junction end is altered; a read error may explain this. The chain recombines TRBV4-1 with TRBJ1-4, with D uncertain. Germline CDR1 MGHRA, CDR2 YSYEKL. The CDR3 contains 14 residues. The CDR3 region has the DNA TGCGCCAGCAGCCCCGCCTCGACGGGGATGACTATTTATTTT. It encodes CASSPASTGMTIYF.

The chain combines TRBV5-1 with TRBJ2-7, with a tentative D call TRBD1 (6 bases). Germline CDR1 is SGHRS and CDR2 is YFSETQ. The CDR3 consists of 15 residues. Between the trimmed V and J ends, which lost 1 base and 6 bases, there was a span of 17 bases. DNA for the CDR3: TGCGCCAGCAGCTTGCAACAGGGCGTCCTCGGCGAGCAGTACTTC. Translating gives CASSLQQGVLGEQYF.

J is TRBJ1-1 and V is TRBV12-5; D is possibly TRBD1 (6 bases). CDR3 length: 14 amino acids. Germline V gene lookup returns CDR1 LGHNT and CDR2 FRNRAP. The V end was cut by 5 bases, the J end by 4 bases, with 14 bases between. CDR3 nucleotide sequence: TGTGCTAGTGGTCCTAGAACAGGGACCACTGAAGCTTTCTTT. As protein: CASGPRTGTTEAFF.

This clone was observed a single time. The CDR3 spells CASSPRGYEQYF. DNA of the CDR3: TGCGCCAGCAGCCCGCGGGGCTACGAGCAGTACTTC. The chain combines TRBV5-1 with TRBJ2-7; a weak D match, TRBD2 (6 bases). Deletions cut 4 bases from V and 3 bases from J, with 8 bases between. The CDR3 loop spans 12 amino acids. The germline gives CDR1 SGHRS, CDR2 YFSETQ.

The chain carries TRBV14 and TRBJ2-3, with 15 bases matching TRBD2. Germline CDR1 and CDR2: SGHDN and FVKESK. V shed 4 bases and J 9 bases; nucleotides not matched to a gene: 5. This CDR3 is 15 amino acids long. CDR3 in amino acids: CASSRGLAGGGTQYF. CDR3 DNA: TGTGCCAGCAGCCGGGGACTAGCGGGGGGCGGAACGCAGTATTTT.

The chain carries TRBV5-1 and TRBJ2-1; TRBD1 matches 8 bases. Per the germline V gene, CDR1 is SGHRS and CDR2 is YFSETQ. The V and J ends lost 7 bases and 2 bases, in that order; junction bases with no gene match: 5. The length of the CDR3 is 14 residues. CDR3 residues: CASAGQGPYNEQFF. The CDR3 DNA sequence: TGCGCCAGCGCAGGACAGGGCCCCTACAATGAGCAGTTCTTC.

The gene calls are TRBV9 and TRBJ1-5, with D possibly TRBD1 on 5 matching bases. CDR1 is SGDLS, CDR2 YYNGEE, per germline. The CDR3 sequence is 15 residues long. The V end was cut by 4 bases, the J end by 3 bases, with 14 bases between. CDR3: CASSSVDSFNQPQHF. DNA of the CDR3: TGTGCCAGCAGCTCCGTAGACAGCTTCAATCAGCCCCAGCATTTT.

Only a few counts were recorded for this clone. The rearrangement uses TRBV12-5 and TRBJ1-2; 8 nucleotides line up with TRBD1. This CDR3 is built from 14 residues. Looked up from germline, CDR1 is LGHNT and CDR2 is FRNRAP. J was trimmed by 8 bases and V by 5 bases; bases with no gene match: 10. The CDR3 nucleotides read TGTGCTAGTGGTCCCTCAGGGGGCGCAGGCGGCTACACCTTC. Amino acid sequence: CASGPSGGAGGYTF.

This chain connects TRBV18 to TRBJ2-1; 10 bases agree with TRBD1. The CDR3 is 16 amino acids. Per germline, CDR1 KGHSH and CDR2 LQKENI. J gave up 4 bases and V 0 bases, and 3 bases lay outside the gene matches. CDR3: CASSPPTGGDYNEQFF. CDR3 nucleotides: TGTGCCAGCTCACCACCGACAGGGGGCGATTACAATGAGCAGTTCTTC.

The CDR3 sequence is CASSHVRQGAKTSTDTQYF. The CDR3 DNA reads TGTGCCAGCAGCCACGTGAGACAGGGGGCAAAGACTAGCACAGATACGCAGTATTTT. The chain employs TRBV14 and TRBJ2-3; 10 bases agree with TRBD1. Germline trimming cut 3 bases from V and 0 bases from J; bases unmatched to any gene: 12. CDR1 SGHDN and CDR2 FVKESK come from the germline V gene. The CDR3 has 19 amino acids. The full variable domain, in which reference TRBV14 and TRBJ2-3 provide the parts outside the CDR3, is EAGVTQFPSHSVIEKGQTVTLRCDPISGHDNLYWYRRVMGKEIKFLLHFVKESKQDESGMPNNRFLAERTGGTYSTLKVQPAELEDSGVYFCASSHVRQGAKTSTDTQYFGPGTRLTVL.

The V gene is TRBV2, the J gene TRBJ2-3; 7 bases are shared with TRBD1. CDR1 is SNHLY and CDR2 is FYNNEI in the germline V gene. The ends lost 6 bases at V and 1 base at J; junction bases unmatched: 7. This CDR3 has 15 residues. The CDR3 DNA is TGTGCCAGCAGCGACAGGGAATGGGGCACAGATACGCAGTATTTT. Translated: CASSDREWGTDTQYF.

This clone was found once. The rearrangement links TRBV30 to TRBJ1-2; 9 nucleotides line up with TRBD1. CDR1 is GTSNPN and CDR2 is SVGIG in the germline V gene (reference sequence). The CDR3 covers 15 residues. V shed 1 base, J shed 2 bases, and the junction held 5 bases outside the gene matches. Here the CDR3 reads CAWSERQGGNYGYTF. The CDR3 DNA reads TGTGCCTGGAGTGAGCGACAGGGGGGGAACTATGGCTACACCTTC.

The chain combines TRBV9 with TRBJ1-2; 9 nucleotides agree with TRBD1. The CDR3 consists of 15 residues. J gave up 6 bases and V 6 bases, and 12 bases lay outside the gene matches. The germline V gene encodes CDR1 SGDLS and CDR2 YYNGEE. CDR3 sequence: CASTPGQGGKNGYTF. CDR3 nucleotide sequence: TGTGCCAGCACCCCGGGACAGGGAGGGAAGAATGGCTACACCTTC.

The chain is built from TRBV7-3 and TRBJ1-1; possibly TRBD1 for D (6 bases). Germline CDR1 reads SGHTA; CDR2 reads FQGTGA. The CDR3 length is 15 residues. V was cut by 5 bases and J by 1 base, with 14 bases left in between. The DNA of the CDR3 is TGTGCCAGCAGCCAAGCCGGGACAACGAACACTGAAGCTTTCTTT. Amino acid sequence: CASSQAGTTNTEAFF.

V is TRBV5-1 and J is TRBJ2-1; 8 bases fit TRBD1. The CDR3 consists of 13 residues. Losses at the gene ends were 3 bases for V and 6 bases for J; bases not matched to a gene: 2. Germline V gene data show CDR1 as SGHRS and CDR2 as YFSETQ. The CDR3, as DNA: TGCGCCAGCAGCTACGGACAGGGCAATGAGCAGTTCTTC. This encodes CASSYGQGNEQFF. The full variable domain, its missing parts supplied by reference TRBV5-1 and TRBJ2-1, is KAGVTQTPRYLIKTRGQQVTLSCSPISGHRSVSWYQQTPGQGLQFLFEYFSETQRNKGNFPGRFSGRQFSNSRSEMNVSTLELGDSALYLCASSYGQGNEQFFGPGTRLTVL.

The chain carries TRBV6-6 and TRBJ2-7, with 11 positions matching TRBD1. Trimming took 6 bases from V and 3 from J; bases not matched to a gene: 7. The CDR3 sequence is 15 residues long. Germline V gene data show CDR1 as MNHNY and CDR2 as SVGAGI (reference sequence). The CDR3 loop is CASSLWTGGNYEQYF. The DNA for the CDR3 is TGTGCCAGCAGCCTCTGGACAGGGGGCAACTACGAGCAGTACTTC.

The chain has TRBV6-2 or TRBV6-3 and TRBJ2-4; 9 bases match TRBD1. The V and J ends lost 4 bases and 1 base, in that order; junction bases with no gene match: 5. CDR1 MNHEY and CDR2 SVGEGT come from the germline V gene. The CDR3 has 16 amino acids. Here the CDR3 reads CASSFYRGQAKNIQYF. DNA for the CDR3: TGTGCCAGCAGTTTCTACAGGGGGCAGGCCAAAAACATTCAGTACTTC.

The sample holds a few counts of this clone. This chain joins TRBV5-6 and TRBJ1-2, with D perhaps matching TRBD1 (6 bases). The length of the CDR3 is 17 residues. V was cut by 2 bases and J by 5 bases, with 22 bases left in between. The germline V gene has CDR1 SGHDT and CDR2 YYEEEE. The DNA for the CDR3 is TGTGCCAGCAGCTTAGGGGCAGGGGCCATTAGTGGGTATGGCTACACCTTC. Its translation is CASSLGAGAISGYGYTF.

The chain carries TRBV30 and TRBJ2-3; the match to TRBD1 covers 8 bases. The CDR3 is 17 amino acids. Germline-derived CDR1 and CDR2 are GTSNPN and SVGIG (reference sequence). Trimming took 1 base from V and 3 from J; bases not matched to a gene: 12. The CDR3 DNA reads as TGTGCCTGGAGTGGCGGCAGGGGGCCATTATCAACAGATACGCAGTATTTT. Translation gives CAWSGGRGPLSTDTQYF.

The rearrangement uses TRBV12-3 or TRBV12-4 and TRBJ1-2; maybe TRBD1 (6 bases). The CDR3 sequence is 13 residues long. V shed 5 bases and J shed 4 bases, with 11 bases lying between them. The CDR3 nucleotides are TGTGCCAGCAGTCCGGACAGCTCCTATGGCTACACCTTC. Protein sequence: CASSPDSSYGYTF.

This chain links TRBV5-1 with TRBJ2-6, with 7 bases aligning to TRBD1. The CDR3 spans 18 residues. The V segment lost 6 bases and the J segment 0 bases; nucleotides outside the gene matches: 12. Germline assignment: CDR1 SGHRS and CDR2 YFSETQ. The DNA of the CDR3 is TGCGCCAGCAAGCTTGGTACCAGGGGGTACTCTGGGGCCAACGTCCTGACTTTC. Encoded protein: CASKLGTRGYSGANVLTF.

The chain joins TRBV5-5 to TRBJ1-2; TRBD1 matches 7 bases. The germline V gene encodes CDR1 SGHKS and CDR2 YYEKEE (reference sequence). V dropped 0 bases and J dropped 4; count of bases not matched to a gene: 12. The CDR3 extends over 17 amino acids. The CDR3 sequence: CASSLGAPRQGAYGYTF. CDR3 in DNA: TGTGCCAGCAGCTTGGGTGCTCCGAGACAGGGTGCCTATGGCTACACCTTC.

CDR3 protein: CSASSRGGYTF. CDR3 DNA sequence: TGCAGTGCTAGTTCCCGGGGTGGCTACACCTTC. The V call is TRBV20-1, the J call TRBJ1-2, with D unclear. Germline CDR1 and CDR2: DFQATT and SNEGSKA (reference sequence). Trimming took 3 bases from V and 7 from J, leaving 9 bases between them. The CDR3 contains 11 residues.

The V gene is TRBV7-3, the J gene TRBJ2-3; D not resolved. This CDR3 region has 13 residues. The ends were cut back, 5 bases at V and 0 bases at J, with 6 bases in the middle. Germline CDR1 reads SGHTA; CDR2 reads FQGTGA. The CDR3 is CASSVQSTDTQYF. The CDR3 DNA sequence: TGTGCCAGCAGCGTACAGAGCACAGATACGCAGTATTTT.